These T cell receptor beta chains were read from a single sample in a study of cytomegalovirus exposure and HLA in healthy donors. Generated by immunoSEQ multiplex PCR, the TCRdb table keeps only in-frame clones and is missing some. Of about 100,000 clones listed, approximately 70% are singletons. The specimen sequenced was PBMCs. These receptors originate from a man aged 30 to 39 in good health and CMV-seropositive. Each CDR3 is given without its conserved first and last residue. The order of the fields is V gene, J gene, CDR3 protein.

V: TRBV5-1; J: TRBJ1-1; CDR3: ASSLPTGETEAF
V: TRBV10-3; J: TRBJ2-7; CDR3: AISTGTGLYEQY
V: TRBV7-9; J: TRBJ2-2; CDR3: ASSLRQGPGELF
V: TRBV2; J: TRBJ1-2; CDR3: ASLRRDTYGYT
V: TRBV2; J: TRBJ2-7; CDR3: ASSWSAGASYEQY
V: TRBV10-3; J: TRBJ2-7; CDR3: ATTDGGEQY
V: TRBV5-1; J: TRBJ2-3; CDR3: ASSTLEGGTDTQY
V: TRBV19; J: TRBJ1-5; CDR3: ASSTTGVNQPQH
V: TRBV5-4; J: TRBJ1-3; CDR3: ASSQTTGFSGNTIY
V: TRBV5-1; J: TRBJ2-5; CDR3: ASSKLAGGETQY
V: TRBV29-1; J: TRBJ2-1; CDR3: SAVDSVNPNEQF
V: TRBV6-6; J: TRBJ2-7; CDR3: ASRGGDKQY
V: TRBV6-5; J: TRBJ1-3; CDR3: ASSYSRGSGNTIY
V: TRBV6-1; J: TRBJ2-3; CDR3: ASSGQGTDTQY
V: TRBV18; J: TRBJ1-6; CDR3: ASSPGQAISPLH
V: TRBV6-6; J: TRBJ2-7; CDR3: ASSGQGSYEQY
V: TRBV9; J: TRBJ2-5; CDR3: ASSARTAQETQY
V: TRBV11-2; J: -; CDR3: ASSSPRDRRYEQY
V: TRBV9; J: TRBJ2-7; CDR3: ASSVDGTGSYEQY
V: TRBV30; J: TRBJ2-5; CDR3: ACRGGGETQY
V: TRBV7-2; J: TRBJ1-4; CDR3: ASSPPGLSNEKLF
V: TRBV29-1; J: TRBJ2-7; CDR3: SVVQGAHEQY
V: TRBV10-1; J: TRBJ2-2; CDR3: ASSESLGTGSNTGELF
V: TRBV7-3; J: TRBJ1-2; CDR3: ASSPRADYGYT
V: TRBV2; J: TRBJ1-1; CDR3: ASSVQGANTEAF
V: TRBV7-8; J: TRBJ2-1; CDR3: ASTLRGQGPYNEQF
V: TRBV7-9; J: TRBJ2-5; CDR3: ASSFTGGQETQY
V: TRBV2; J: TRBJ2-5; CDR3: ASSGVTGEETQY
V: TRBV5-1; J: TRBJ1-1; CDR3: ASSLNRRNTEAF
V: TRBV5-1; J: TRBJ2-4; CDR3: ASRLGQGKNIQY
V: TRBV11-1; J: TRBJ2-5; CDR3: ASSGKGQQETQY
V: TRBV4-1; J: TRBJ2-5; CDR3: ASSQKYRAGGPVETQY
V: TRBV11-3; J: TRBJ1-1; CDR3: ASSLGAANTEAF
V: TRBV1; J: TRBJ2-3; CDR3: TSSQDFDSGGPIFKTDTQY
V: TRBV4-2; J: TRBJ2-3; CDR3: ASSQVAGGGAGDTQY
V: TRBV7-9; J: TRBJ1-1; CDR3: ASSHTQAGNRAF
V: TRBV6-6; J: -; CDR3: ASSYKSGGVTYEQY
V: TRBV6-5; J: TRBJ2-7; CDR3: ASSDGTGSEEQY
V: TRBV5-1; J: TRBJ1-2; CDR3: ASSLYRDYGYT
V: TRBV7-3; J: TRBJ1-1; CDR3: ASSSQTGGNTEAF
V: TRBV7-6; J: TRBJ1-4; CDR3: ASSWTGEKLF
V: TRBV5-4; J: TRBJ1-1; CDR3: ASSWAGGRNTEAF
V: TRBV27; J: TRBJ2-5; CDR3: ASRWSSGGALETQY
V: TRBV11-3; J: TRBJ2-7; CDR3: ASSQGLSGEQY
V: TRBV6-1; J: TRBJ1-1; CDR3: ASSQEGGPVNTEAF
V: TRBV7-6; J: TRBJ2-1; CDR3: ASSFMGGRLNEQF
V: TRBV19; J: TRBJ2-1; CDR3: ASRPIAGGYNEQF
V: TRBV5-1; J: TRBJ1-2; CDR3: ASSQTGQGAGYT
V: TRBV11-2; J: TRBJ1-1; CDR3: ASSRQGKNTEAF
V: TRBV5-6; J: TRBJ1-2; CDR3: ASSFSNYGYT
V: TRBV6-1; J: TRBJ2-2; CDR3: ALTEGAGTGELF
V: TRBV5-6; J: TRBJ2-7; CDR3: ASSLLTGAEQY
V: TRBV5-1; J: TRBJ2-1; CDR3: ASSLALAGSLTEQF
V: TRBV27; J: TRBJ1-3; CDR3: ASSSQAGTIY
V: TRBV29-1; J: TRBJ1-2; CDR3: SGLGQNYGYT
V: TRBV19; J: TRBJ1-4; CDR3: ASSRTGVGTNEKLF
V: TRBV27; J: TRBJ1-5; CDR3: ASSLSGTVTNQPQH